These 2 T cell receptor beta chains came from one sample sequenced in a study of T cell responses to AZD1222 COVID-19 vaccine. Data came from immunoSEQ multiplex PCR; TCRdb stores just in-frame clones and leaves some out. Counted here are about 93,000 clones, over 85% occurring once; the ten biggest clones make up less than 3.5%. Sequencing was performed on peripheral blood, taken on day 0 of MenACWY control vaccination. The receptors derive from an adult in good health.

The chain uses TRBV10-3 and TRBJ1-1; D perhaps matches TRBD1 (6 bases). V lost 6 bases and J 3 bases, leaving 14 bases between the germline ends. Germline loops: CDR1 ENHRY, CDR2 SYGVKD. This CDR3 is built from 14 residues. CDR3 residues: CAIRTGSYDTEAFF. The CDR3 DNA sequence: TGTGCCATCAGAACAGGGTCGTACGACACTGAAGCTTTCTTT.

The chain couples TRBV5-5 to TRBJ2-1; perhaps TRBD1 as D (6 bases). Germline values: CDR1 SGHKS, CDR2 YYEKEE (reference sequence). This CDR3 is 13 amino acids long. V was clipped by 2 bases and J by 8 bases, with 11 bases between them. CDR3 DNA sequence: TGTGCCAGCAGCTTAGTACAGGGAGATGAGCAGTTCTTC. Encoded protein: CASSLVQGDEQFF.